One sample yielded the 13 T cell receptor beta chains listed below, sequenced in a study of T cell responses to AZD1222 COVID-19 vaccine (dated by TCRdb to the early 2020s). This specimen's time point label, per the study, means: baseline before first vaccination. Libraries came from the immunoSEQ multiplex PCR assay. The table comes from immuneACCESS by way of TCRdb, which keeps in-frame sequences with V and J called. Part of the clones is missing from these tables; in studies checked, under half for an unresolved V gene and the rest for unknown reasons. Present in this sample are about 160,000 clones, approximately 91% of which were seen just once. Roughly 5% of the sample comes from the top ten. Sequencing was performed on peripheral blood, taken on day 0 of AZD1222 vaccination. These receptor sequences come from an adult in good health.

The gene calls are TRBV2 and TRBJ1-2, with D unclear. Trimming shortened V by 4 bases and J by 4 bases, and 7 bases separated the two germline ends. From germline, CDR1 is SNHLY and CDR2 FYNNEI. The CDR3 is made up of 12 amino acids. The DNA for the CDR3 is TGTGCCAGCAGTGTGGAGGGCTATGGCTACACCTTC. This sequence encodes CASSVEGYGYTF.

The chain combines TRBV6-5 with TRBJ1-5; a weak D match, TRBD1 (5 bases). Germline lookup yields CDR1 MNHEY and CDR2 SVGAGI. Deletions cut 3 bases from V and 6 bases from J, with 15 bases between. This CDR3 contains 15 residues. In DNA form, the CDR3 reads TGTGCCAGCAGTTATTCCGGACACGGGGGTCAGCCCCAGCATTTT. The encoded protein is CASSYSGHGGQPQHF.

The rearrangement uses TRBV27 and TRBJ1-2; D is undetermined. The CDR3 has 13 amino acids. Germline assignment: CDR1 MNHEY and CDR2 SMNVEV (reference sequence). Trimming took off 3 bases at V and 4 bases at J, with 9 bases between the two ends. CDR3 in DNA: TGTGCCAGCAGTTTCGGAAAGGGCTATGGCTACACCTTC. Protein product: CASSFGKGYGYTF.

The rearrangement joins TRBV7-3 to TRBJ1-2, with unresolved D. Germline V gene data show CDR1 as SGHTA and CDR2 as FQGTGA. The CDR3 totals 13 residues. The V end lost 4 bases, the J end lost 5 bases, and 11 bases lay between the germline ends. The CDR3 region has the DNA TGTGCCAGCAGCTCTCCGGGTTTGTATGGCTACACCTTC. Amino acid sequence: CASSSPGLYGYTF.

The V gene is TRBV12-3 or TRBV12-4, the J gene TRBJ1-1, with no clear D. V lost 0 bases and J lost 8, with 7 bases in between. This CDR3 comprises 12 residues. This CDR3 is CASSLAPLEAFF. The CDR3 region has the DNA TGTGCCAGCAGTTTAGCCCCCCTGGAAGCTTTCTTT.

V gene TRBV7-9 combines with J gene TRBJ1-4; D call uncertain. The germline V gene encodes CDR1 SEHNR and CDR2 FQNEAQ (reference sequence). The CDR3 runs to 14 residues. Trimming pared 1 base from V and 12 bases from J, leaving 15 bases between. The CDR3 DNA follows: TGTGCCAGCAGCTTAGTCCCCGCAAAGAGGGAACTGTTTTTT. The encoded protein is CASSLVPAKRELFF.

The chain links TRBV6-2 or TRBV6-3 to TRBJ1-2, with a possible D match to TRBD1 (5 bases). The CDR3 has 14 amino acids. V gave up 1 base and J gave up 4 bases, with 10 bases separating them. Per the germline V gene, CDR1 is MNHEY and CDR2 is SVGEGT. In DNA form, the CDR3 reads TGTGCCAGCAGTTACTTCGGGACCCTCTATGGCTACACCTTC. This gives the protein CASSYFGTLYGYTF.

V is TRBV7-2 and J is TRBJ1-6; 9 nucleotides align to TRBD1. CDR1 is SGHTA and CDR2 is FQGNSA in the germline V gene. After removal of 4 bases from V and 9 bases from J, the junction contained 4 bases not matched to a gene. The CDR3 sequence is 14 residues long. CDR3 loop: CASSSGQGISPLHF. In DNA, the CDR3 is TGTGCCAGCAGCTCAGGACAGGGGATTTCACCCCTCCACTTT.

The V call is TRBV7-3, the J call TRBJ2-6; D is undetermined. The CDR3 spans 15 residues. In germline, CDR1 is SGHTA, CDR2 FQGTGA. Trimming took 1 base from V and 0 from J, leaving 4 bases between them. CDR3 nucleotides: TGTGCCAGCAGCTTAAGTTCCTCTGGGGCCAACGTCCTGACTTTC. It is translated as CASSLSSSGANVLTF.

The genes are TRBV10-2 and TRBJ2-7; 12 bases align to TRBD2. V was pared by 3 bases and J by 4 bases, with 4 bases of the junction left unmatched. CDR3 length: 15 amino acids. Germline CDR1 WSHSY, CDR2 SAAADI. The CDR3 sequence is CASSERTSGKYEQYF. The CDR3 DNA follows: TGCGCCAGCAGTGAACGGACTAGCGGGAAGTACGAGCAGTACTTC.

The chain is built from TRBV7-8 and TRBJ2-5; 8 bases are a match to TRBD2. This CDR3 contains 15 residues. V trimming: 1 base; J trimming: 2 bases; junction bases outside the gene matches: 3. The germline V gene has CDR1 SGHVS and CDR2 FQNEAQ. CDR3 sequence: CASSLELAAQETQYF. In DNA, the CDR3 is TGTGCCAGCAGCTTAGAACTAGCGGCACAAGAGACCCAGTACTTC.

To note about this clone: Within the sample, other DNA sequences also encode this same CDR3. The rearrangement uses TRBV24-1 and TRBJ2-7; 8 bases fit TRBD1. The CDR3 is 13 residues long. Germline CDR1 and CDR2: KGHDR and SFDVKD. Unmatched junction bases numbered 2, after V lost 5 bases and J lost 3 bases. The CDR3 coding sequence is TGTGCCACCAGTGGTACAGGGGGCTACGAGCAGTACTTC. The encoded protein is CATSGTGGYEQYF.

The chain links TRBV7-9 to TRBJ1-1, with D perhaps matching TRBD1 (5 bases). The CDR3 loop spans 15 amino acids. The germline V gene encodes CDR1 SEHNR and CDR2 FQNEAQ (reference sequence). Trimming stripped 2 bases from V and 0 bases from J, with 10 bases between. The CDR3 spells CASSLTEGMNTEAFF. CDR3 DNA: TGTGCCAGCAGCTTAACCGAGGGGATGAACACTGAAGCTTTCTTT.